Each of the 29 T cell receptor beta chains below was sequenced from the same sample in a study of blood T cell repertoires in COVID-19. Using immunoSEQ multiplex PCR, the repertoire was profiled, and TCRdb retains in-frame clones only, with some absent. The sample has some 500,000 clones, around 90% seen once. Sequenced: peripheral blood. These receptors were collected from a woman aged 45-65 years with COVID-19, enrolled during active disease.

V gene TRBV6-6 combines with J gene TRBJ1-4; 8 bases align to TRBD1. V lost 5 bases and J lost 5; bases outside the gene matches: 10. CDR3 length: 16 residues. Germline V gene sequence: CDR1 MNHNY, CDR2 SVGAGI (reference sequence). The CDR3 DNA sequence: TGTGCCAGCAGTACAAATGGACAGGGTCGAAATGAAAAACTGTTTTTT. The encoded protein is CASSTNGQGRNEKLFF.

Only a few counts were recorded for this clone. This rearrangement joins TRBV2 to TRBJ1-5; no clear D. V lost 4 bases and J lost 7, with 11 bases in between. CDR3 length equals 13 residues. Germline CDR1 is SNHLY and CDR2 is FYNNEI. The CDR3 is CASSGKEDQPQHF. CDR3 DNA sequence: TGTGCCAGCAGTGGGAAGGAGGACCAGCCCCAGCATTTT.

The rearrangement uses TRBV6-5 and TRBJ2-5; no clear D gene. Germline CDR1 MNHEY, CDR2 SVGAGI. This CDR3 is 15 amino acids long. Trimming took off 0 bases at V and 5 bases at J, with 13 bases between the two ends. The CDR3 region has the DNA TGTGCCAGCAGTTACTCGAAAACTACCGGGGAGACCCAGTACTTC. It specifies CASSYSKTTGETQYF.

This chain links TRBV29-1 with TRBJ2-1; D remains unclear. CDR3 length: 13 amino acids. Trimming shortened V by 4 bases and J by 13 bases, and 20 bases separated the two germline ends. CDR1 and CDR2 from the germline V gene are SQVTM and ANQGSEA. The CDR3 protein is CSVASADGAAQFF. The CDR3 DNA reads as TGCAGCGTTGCGTCCGCTGACGGAGCTGCTCAGTTCTTC.

This clone has more than one count but fewer than ten. The chain recombines TRBV2 with TRBJ2-7; 10 bases line up with TRBD1. The germline V gene has CDR1 SNHLY and CDR2 FYNNEI. The CDR3 totals 14 residues. The ends lost 0 bases at V and 5 bases at J; junction bases unmatched: 1. The CDR3 spells CASSEADRGHEQYF. Written as DNA, the CDR3 is TGTGCCAGCAGTGAAGCCGACAGGGGGCACGAGCAGTACTTC. Based on the CDR3 plus reference TRBV2 and TRBJ2-7, the full variable domain is EPEVTQTPSHQVTQMGQEVILRCVPISNHLYFYWYRQILGQKVEFLVSFYNNEISEKSEIFDDQFSVERPDGSNFTLKIRSTKLEDSAMYFCASSEADRGHEQYFGPGTRLTVT.

V gene TRBV16 combines with J gene TRBJ2-2; D gene unclear. Trimming left V 1 base short and J 6 bases short, with 6 bases between. The length of the CDR3 is 13 residues. Germline V gene sequence: CDR1 KGHSY, CDR2 FQNENV. The CDR3 nucleotides read TGTGCCAGCAGCCAATACAGATCCGGGGAGCTGTTTTTT. Translated: CASSQYRSGELFF.

This clone was counted only a few times. V is TRBV6-6 and J is TRBJ1-2; 8 bases align to TRBD1. Unmatched junction bases numbered 9, after V lost 6 bases and J lost 6 bases. This CDR3 has 14 residues. CDR1 is MNHNY and CDR2 is SVGAGI in the germline V gene (reference sequence). The CDR3 loop reads CASSPVAGGDGYTF. The CDR3 DNA sequence: TGTGCCAGCAGCCCCGTCGCAGGGGGCGATGGCTACACCTTC.

The chain has TRBV5-1 and TRBJ2-4; 10 nucleotides align to TRBD1. The V gene end was trimmed by 4 bases and the J gene end by 7 bases; junction bases not matched to a gene: 5. This CDR3 spans 14 amino acids. From germline, CDR1 is SGHRS and CDR2 YFSETQ. The CDR3 DNA sequence: TGCGCCAGCAGCCCGGGACAGGGGAGCAACATTCAGTACTTC. Translated, it gives CASSPGQGSNIQYF.

The rearrangement uses TRBV5-6 and TRBJ2-1, with TRBD1 matching over 9 bases. Germline trimming cut 2 bases from V and 8 bases from J; bases unmatched to any gene: 5. This CDR3 contains 14 residues. Germline values: CDR1 SGHDT, CDR2 YYEEEE. The CDR3 is CASSFGTGFHEQFF. Here the CDR3 DNA reads TGTGCCAGCAGCTTCGGGACAGGGTTCCATGAGCAGTTCTTC.

The V and J genes are TRBV12-5 and TRBJ2-3; 12 bases map to TRBD2. The junction had 9 bases not matched to a gene; V was cut back by 5 bases and J by 0 bases. Germline V gene sequence: CDR1 LGHNT, CDR2 FRNRAP. This CDR3 has 18 residues. CDR3 residues: CASGIYLAGGRSTDTQYF. The DNA of the CDR3 is TGTGCTAGTGGTATCTACCTAGCGGGGGGGCGGAGCACAGATACGCAGTATTTT.

The gene calls are TRBV4-1 and TRBJ1-2; 9 nucleotides agree with TRBD1. Germline CDR1 MGHRA, CDR2 YSYEKL. Germline trimming cut 0 bases from V and 6 bases from J; bases unmatched to any gene: 8. The CDR3 totals 16 residues. The CDR3 reads CASSQDRNRGRNGYTF. CDR3 sequence (DNA): TGCGCCAGCAGCCAAGATCGGAACAGGGGGCGGAATGGCTACACCTTC.

The J gene is TRBJ1-1, the V gene TRBV6-5; 7 bases align to TRBD1. The length of the CDR3 is 13 residues. Germline loops: CDR1 MNHEY, CDR2 SVGAGI. Unmatched junction bases numbered 8, after V lost 8 bases and J lost 5 bases. CDR3 DNA: TGTGCCAGCTTCGTGACAGGGTTGACTGAAGCTTTCTTT. It is translated as CASFVTGLTEAFF.

CDR3 sequence (DNA): TGTGCCACCAGCAGACCTGGACAGGGCTACGAGCAGTACTTC. It specifies CATSRPGQGYEQYF. The chain recombines TRBV15 with TRBJ2-7; 8 bases match TRBD1. Trimming cost V 2 bases and J 3 bases; bases outside gene matches: 3. There are 14 residues in the CDR3. Per germline, CDR1 LNHNV and CDR2 YYDKDF (reference sequence).

This sequence joins TRBV7-9 and TRBJ2-7; 10 nucleotides agree with TRBD1. This CDR3 spans 15 amino acids. Germline lookup yields CDR1 SEHNR and CDR2 FQNEAQ (reference sequence). V lost 1 base, J lost 5 bases, and 5 bases stayed unmatched. The CDR3 DNA sequence: TGTGCCAGCAGCTTAGTAGGGACAGGGGTCCACGAGCAGTACTTC. Protein product: CASSLVGTGVHEQYF.

The V call is TRBV2, the J call TRBJ1-5; D is possibly TRBD1 (5 bases). V dropped 2 bases and J dropped 4 bases, with 15 bases sitting between them. This CDR3 region has 16 residues. CDR1 SNHLY and CDR2 FYNNEI come from the germline V gene. This CDR3 reads CASSELMGGINQPQHF. CDR3 nucleotide sequence: TGTGCCAGCAGTGAACTAATGGGGGGAATAAATCAGCCCCAGCATTTT.

V gene TRBV29-1 combines with J gene TRBJ2-7, with D maybe TRBD2 (5 bases). CDR1 SQVTM and CDR2 ANQGSEA come from the germline V gene. The CDR3 is 11 amino acids. The germline V and J ends were trimmed by 7 bases and 2 bases, with 9 bases remaining between them. In nucleotides, the CDR3 is TGCAGCGCCCTAGCCGCCTACGAGCAGTACTTC. It translates to CSALAAYEQYF.

This chain connects TRBV7-2 to TRBJ2-1; 9 nucleotides agree with TRBD2. Germline-derived CDR1 and CDR2 are SGHTA and FQGNSA. This CDR3 is built from 15 residues. Trimming at V came to 1 base and at J to 9 bases, leaving 7 bases not matched to a gene. The CDR3 is CASSLGRGLAFEQFF. CDR3 bases: TGTGCCAGCAGCTTAGGTAGGGGACTAGCATTTGAGCAGTTCTTC.

The chain combines TRBV5-1 with TRBJ1-4; 7 nucleotides align to TRBD1. Germline values: CDR1 SGHRS, CDR2 YFSETQ. With V trimmed by 1 base and J by 6 bases, 6 bases remained unmatched. This CDR3 region has 15 residues. Here the CDR3 reads CASSLTGTADEKLFF. The CDR3 bases are TGCGCCAGCAGCTTGACTGGGACAGCGGATGAAAAACTGTTTTTT.

In nucleotides, the CDR3 is TGTGCCAGCAGCTTCCCCCCTGGGACTGGATATGGCTACACCTTC. This encodes CASSFPPGTGYGYTF. The chain couples TRBV7-9 to TRBJ1-2; D possibly corresponds to TRBD1 (5 bases). Trimming pared 3 bases from V and 5 bases from J, leaving 16 bases between. This CDR3 contains 15 residues. Germline values: CDR1 SEHNR, CDR2 FQNEAQ (reference sequence).

As concerns this clone: The same CDR3 also results from other DNA sequences found in this sample. V usage is TRBV27 and J usage is TRBJ2-1; 14 positions match TRBD2. J was trimmed by 6 bases and V by 4 bases; bases with no gene match: 2. This CDR3 contains 15 residues. Germline V gene sequence: CDR1 MNHEY, CDR2 SMNVEV (reference sequence). The CDR3 DNA reads TGTGCCAGCAGTTCAGGGACTAGCGGGGGCAATGAGCAGTTCTTC. Its translation is CASSSGTSGGNEQFF.

The chain uses TRBV3-1 (or the pseudogene TRBV3-2) and TRBJ2-5, with TRBD2 matching over 11 bases. V shed 1 base and J 6 bases; nucleotides not matched to a gene: 4. CDR3 length equals 15 residues. Germline V gene lookup returns CDR1 LGHDT and CDR2 YNNKEL (reference sequence). The CDR3: CASSQGSGGAKTQYF. The CDR3 bases are TGTGCCAGCAGCCAAGGTAGCGGGGGGGCGAAGACCCAGTACTTC.

J is TRBJ2-1 and V is TRBV2, with 7 bases matching TRBD1. Germline CDR1 and CDR2: SNHLY and FYNNEI. This CDR3 contains 15 residues. V shed 6 bases and J 8 bases; nucleotides not matched to a gene: 13. The CDR3 bases are TGTGCCAGCAGGTTGACAGGGCTCCGGAGCGATGAGCAGTTCTTC. This encodes CASRLTGLRSDEQFF.

This clone showed up just once. The chain employs TRBV6-5 and TRBJ1-6; D is ambiguous. Germline V CDR1 and CDR2: MNHEY, SVGAGI. V was clipped by 2 bases and J by 10 bases, with 15 bases between them. The CDR3 spans 15 residues. The CDR3 sequence: CASSYQRVVGSPLHF. DNA for the CDR3: TGTGCCAGCAGTTACCAGAGGGTGGTTGGGTCACCCCTCCACTTT.

The V gene is TRBV7-2, the J gene TRBJ2-7, with TRBD1 identical over 7 bases. Germline lookup yields CDR1 SGHTA and CDR2 FQGNSA. The CDR3 length is 14 residues. Unmatched junction bases numbered 7, after V lost 5 bases and J lost 3 bases. This CDR3 reads CASSPRDRLYEQYF. CDR3 DNA sequence: TGTGCCAGCAGCCCCCGGGACAGACTCTACGAGCAGTACTTC.

The chain employs TRBV10-3 and TRBJ2-2; D possibly corresponds to TRBD1 (6 bases). This CDR3 region has 13 residues. The germline gives CDR1 ENHRY, CDR2 SYGVKD. V lost 7 bases and J 6 bases, leaving 12 bases between the germline ends. CDR3 in DNA: TGTGCCATCACTGGACAGAAGGCCGGGGAGCTGTTTTTT. Its translation is CAITGQKAGELFF.

The chain carries TRBV5-4 and TRBJ1-5; D unclear. The V gene lost 4 bases and the J gene lost 3 bases, with 11 bases spanning the gap. There are 14 residues in the CDR3. CDR1 and CDR2 from the germline V gene are SGHNT and YYREEE (reference sequence). The CDR3 DNA is TGTGCCAGCAGCCCTGGAGGGATCAATCAGCCCCAGCATTTT. This sequence encodes CASSPGGINQPQHF.

To note about this clone: This same CDR3 is encoded by further DNA sequences in the sample. The chain has TRBV5-1 and TRBJ1-4; D is perhaps TRBD1 (6 bases). The CDR3 extends over 14 amino acids. Trimming took off 5 bases at V and 7 bases at J, with 15 bases between the two ends. Germline CDR1 is SGHRS and CDR2 is YFSETQ. The CDR3 nucleotides are TGCGCCAGCAGTCTTGGGGGGGCGCTTGAAAAACTGTTTTTT. It specifies CASSLGGALEKLFF.

In the case of this clone: Other DNA variants within this sample encode the same CDR3. The chain carries TRBV7-2 and TRBJ1-3; D is unclear. The CDR3 totals 14 residues. The germline gives CDR1 SGHTA, CDR2 FQGNSA. The V and J ends lost 8 bases and 0 bases respectively, with 11 bases between them. The CDR3 nucleotides are TGTGCCAGCTCGAGGCGGGTCTCTGGAAACACCATATATTTT. Its protein is CASSRRVSGNTIYF.

This clone was seen only once. The J gene is TRBJ1-1, the V gene TRBV5-1, with 7 bases that match TRBD1. The V segment lost 3 bases and the J segment 1 base; nucleotides outside the gene matches: 6. CDR3 length: 15 amino acids. Germline CDR1 is SGHRS and CDR2 is YFSETQ. The CDR3 reads CASSWSGTENTEAFF. DNA of the CDR3: TGCGCCAGCAGCTGGTCCGGGACAGAGAACACTGAAGCTTTCTTT.